These 29 T cell receptor beta chains came from one sample sequenced in a study of blood T cell repertoires in COVID-19 (dated by TCRdb to about 2020). The library was produced with the immunoSEQ multiplex PCR assay. Not all clones reach the TCRdb copy of this immuneACCESS table, which keeps in-frame sequences only. Checked studies attribute under half of the gap to unresolved V genes and leave the rest unexplained. The sample table contains 100,000 or so clones; only one count was recorded for 85% of them. The ten largest clonotypes hold about an eighth of the sample. Sequencing used peripheral blood. These receptors came from a man aged 50-60 years with active or convalescent COVID-19.

This clone was recorded once. This chain uses TRBV9 with TRBJ2-7; TRBD2 might be the D (5 bases). Germline V CDR1 and CDR2: SGDLS, YYNGEE. The V end was cut by 2 bases, the J end by 6 bases, with 12 bases between. This CDR3 is built from 13 residues. The CDR3 protein is CASSVSLASEQYF. CDR3 DNA: TGTGCCAGCAGCGTTTCTCTAGCCTCCGAGCAGTACTTC.

This rearrangement joins TRBV3-1 (or the pseudogene TRBV3-2) to TRBJ2-2, with 8 positions matching TRBD1. This CDR3 is 15 amino acids long. The trim removed 8 bases at V and 4 bases at J, leaving 9 bases unmatched. CDR1 is LGHDT and CDR2 is YNNKEL in the germline V gene (reference sequence). CDR3 bases: TGTGCCAGCCAAGCCCAGGGGGCAGGCACCGGGGAGCTGTTTTTT. Translation gives CASQAQGAGTGELFF.

The chain is built from TRBV7-8 and TRBJ1-3; 10 bases match TRBD1. Germline-derived CDR1 and CDR2 are SGHVS and FQNEAQ. There are 18 residues in the CDR3. Trimming took 3 bases from V and 2 from J; bases not matched to a gene: 10. In DNA, the CDR3 is TGTGCCAGCAGCTTCGGACAGGGGGGCCGAGTAGCTGGAAACACCATATATTTT. Translating gives CASSFGQGGRVAGNTIYF.

The chain joins TRBV6-5 to TRBJ2-3; TRBD2 matches 7 bases. The CDR3 extends over 15 amino acids. Losses at the gene ends were 6 bases for V and 5 bases for J; bases not matched to a gene: 11. Germline lookup yields CDR1 MNHEY and CDR2 SVGAGI. The CDR3 is CASRSGSSGRDTQYF. CDR3 bases: TGTGCCAGCAGATCCGGATCTAGCGGAAGAGATACGCAGTATTTT.

The rearrangement joins TRBV15 to TRBJ1-3; no definite D call. In germline, CDR1 is LNHNV, CDR2 YYDKDF (reference sequence). This CDR3 is 15 amino acids long. Trimming shortened V by 1 base and J by 7 bases, and 14 bases separated the two germline ends. CDR3 sequence: CATSRAGWQRNTIYF. In DNA, the CDR3 is TGTGCCACCAGCAGAGCAGGTTGGCAAAGGAACACCATATATTTT.

The CDR3 bases are TGTGCCAGCAGCTCGACTAGCGGGAGGCCCAATGAGCAGTTCTTC. Translating gives CASSSTSGRPNEQFF. The V and J genes are TRBV7-9 and TRBJ2-1; 13 nucleotides agree with TRBD2. Germline V gives CDR1 SEHNR, CDR2 FQNEAQ (reference sequence). With 4 bases clipped from V and 6 bases from J, the junction kept 3 bases outside the gene matches. There are 15 residues in the CDR3.

The gene calls are TRBV7-9 and TRBJ2-1, with TRBD2 matching 10 bases. Germline V CDR1 and CDR2: SEHNR, FQNEAQ (reference sequence). V was clipped by 2 bases and J by 6 bases; unmatched bases: 4. This CDR3 contains 15 residues. CDR3 loop: CASSLIAGGPNEQFF. The DNA of the CDR3 is TGTGCCAGCAGCTTAATAGCGGGAGGCCCCAATGAGCAGTTCTTC.

The chain links TRBV5-1 to TRBJ2-1, with TRBD2 matching 10 bases. Germline loops: CDR1 SGHRS, CDR2 YFSETQ. The CDR3 covers 17 residues. J was trimmed by 7 bases and V by 4 bases; bases with no gene match: 14. CDR3 sequence reads: CASSGGGTSGIKNEQFF. For the CDR3, the DNA is TGCGCCAGCAGCGGAGGAGGAACTAGCGGGATCAAAAATGAGCAGTTCTTC.

The chain joins TRBV12-3 or TRBV12-4 to TRBJ2-1, with 8 bases fitting TRBD1. This CDR3 region has 12 residues. V shed 7 bases, J shed 8 bases, and the junction held 4 bases outside the gene matches. CDR3 DNA sequence: TGTGCCAGCACATCAGGGGGCCATGAGCAGTTCTTC. It translates to CASTSGGHEQFF.

The chain has TRBV29-1 and TRBJ2-7; possible D gene TRBD2, 6 bases. The germline gives CDR1 SQVTM, CDR2 ANQGSEA. V gave up 7 bases and J gave up 4 bases, with 14 bases separating them. This CDR3 comprises 12 residues. DNA of the CDR3: TGCAGCGCGGGACTTGCGAGATACGAGCAGTACTTC. This gives the protein CSAGLARYEQYF.

CDR3 nucleotides: TGTGCCAGCAGTTTTCGGTCGGTCCAGTACTTC. Amino acids: CASSFRSVQYF. J is TRBJ2-5 and V is TRBV12-3 or TRBV12-4, with no clear D. The CDR3 runs to 11 residues. The germline V and J ends were trimmed by 3 bases and 10 bases, with 9 bases remaining between them.

The CDR3 region is CASSLVGTGGVYEQYF. The CDR3 bases are TGTGCCAGCAGCTTAGTGGGGACAGGGGGCGTTTACGAGCAGTACTTC. The chain joins TRBV11-2 to TRBJ2-7; 12 positions match TRBD1. Per the germline V gene, CDR1 is SGHAT and CDR2 is FQNNGV. Trimming removed 1 base from V and 4 bases from J; junction bases left unmatched: 5. The length of the CDR3 is 16 residues.

V usage is TRBV11-2 and J usage is TRBJ2-1, with 8 bases identical to TRBD1. Trimming took 5 bases from V and 2 from J; bases not matched to a gene: 14. The germline V gene has CDR1 SGHAT and CDR2 FQNNGV. The length of the CDR3 is 18 residues. The CDR3 loop is CASSTSYPGTGTYNEQFF. Here the CDR3 DNA reads TGTGCCAGCAGCACCTCCTACCCCGGGACAGGCACCTACAATGAGCAGTTCTTC. Supplemented by reference TRBV11-2 and TRBJ2-1, the full variable domain reads EAGVAQSPRYKIIEKRQSVAFWCNPISGHATLYWYQQILGQGPKLLIQFQNNGVVDDSQLPKDRFSAERLKGVDSTLKIQPAKLEDSAVYLCASSTSYPGTGTYNEQFFGPGTRLTVL.

The V call is TRBV24-1, the J call TRBJ1-3; D uncertain. V was cut by 9 bases and J by 0 bases, with 17 bases left in between. CDR3 length: 16 amino acids. Germline-derived CDR1 and CDR2 are KGHDR and SFDVKD. The CDR3 DNA follows: TGTGCCACCCGTATTCTCAACAGTCCCTCTGGAAACACCATATATTTT. As protein: CATRILNSPSGNTIYF.

V gene TRBV11-3 combines with J gene TRBJ2-5; D is undetermined. Germline V gene lookup returns CDR1 SGHNT and CDR2 YENEEA. This CDR3 is 14 amino acids long. Trimming removed 2 bases from V and 5 bases from J, with 12 bases in between. The CDR3 bases are TGTGCCAGCAGCTTAAGCCTGCTCGGGGAGACCCAGTACTTC. Translated, it gives CASSLSLLGETQYF.

The chain is built from TRBV21-1 and TRBJ1-5; no check of the table's D call, TRBD1, against the DNA was made. TRBV21-1 is deemed a pseudogene. The CDR3 is 14 amino acids. CDR3 nucleotide sequence: TGTGCCAGCAGCAGCGACAGGGCAAATCAGCCCCAGCATTTT. Translated: CASSSDRANQPQHF.

V gene TRBV5-1 combines with J gene TRBJ2-2; D possibly corresponds to TRBD2 (6 bases). The CDR3 is 14 residues long. Trimming took off 1 base at V and 8 bases at J, with 12 bases between the two ends. Looked up from germline, CDR1 is SGHRS and CDR2 is YFSETQ. The CDR3: CASSLFGSGGELFF. The CDR3 DNA reads as TGCGCCAGCAGCTTGTTCGGGAGTGGTGGGGAGCTGTTTTTT.

The V gene is TRBV28, the J gene TRBJ1-1; perhaps TRBD1 as D (5 bases). The germline CDR1 and CDR2 sequences are MDHEN and SYDVKM. The V end was cut by 5 bases, the J end by 0 bases, with 13 bases between. The CDR3 contains 15 residues. CDR3: CASSRYAGMNTEAFF. CDR3 DNA sequence: TGTGCCAGCAGTCGGTATGCAGGGATGAACACTGAAGCTTTCTTT.

This chain joins TRBV5-4 and TRBJ2-7; tentative D call: TRBD2 (6 bases). Looked up from germline, CDR1 is SGHNT and CDR2 is YYREEE (reference sequence). This CDR3 comprises 14 residues. V was trimmed by 4 bases and J by 0 bases, leaving 11 bases between them. The CDR3 here is CASSNSGHSYEQYF. The CDR3 coding sequence is TGTGCCAGCAGCAATAGCGGACACTCCTACGAGCAGTACTTC.

The chain joins TRBV11-2 to TRBJ2-3; D possibly corresponds to TRBD1 (6 bases). V lost 3 bases, J lost 1 base, and 8 bases lay in between. This CDR3 spans 14 amino acids. Germline V gene sequence: CDR1 SGHAT, CDR2 FQNNGV. The CDR3 DNA sequence: TGTGCCAGCAGCTTGGACAGACGCACAGATACGCAGTATTTT. Its translation: CASSLDRRTDTQYF.

The rearrangement joins TRBV11-2 to TRBJ2-4; the D gene is possibly TRBD2 (7 bases). This CDR3 comprises 13 residues. Trimming removed 6 bases from V and 8 bases from J, with 14 bases in between. Germline V gene sequence: CDR1 SGHAT, CDR2 FQNNGV. In DNA, the CDR3 is TGTGCCAGCAGAGCAGGGGCGGGGGACATTCAGTACTTC. Protein sequence: CASRAGAGDIQYF.

This CDR3 is CASRTGGTEAFF. Here the CDR3 DNA reads TGTGCCAGCAGGACGGGTGGGACTGAAGCTTTCTTT. The chain combines TRBV27 with TRBJ1-1; no firm D call. V was clipped by 6 bases and J by 5 bases, with 10 bases between them. The CDR3 runs to 12 residues. CDR1 is MNHEY and CDR2 is SMNVEV in the germline V gene (reference sequence).

The V call is TRBV4-1, the J call TRBJ2-2, with TRBD2 matching over 9 bases. V lost 1 base, J lost 5 bases, and 8 bases stayed unmatched. Germline CDR1 reads MGHRA; CDR2 reads YSYEKL. This CDR3 is 17 amino acids long. The CDR3 here is CASSQARITSGTGELFF. CDR3 nucleotide sequence: TGCGCCAGCAGCCAAGCAAGAATCACTAGCGGGACCGGGGAGCTGTTTTTT.

This clone has just one count. The chain is built from TRBV29-1 and TRBJ1-2, with 9 bases identical to TRBD1. This CDR3 region has 14 residues. Germline CDR1 SQVTM, CDR2 ANQGSEA. J lost 4 bases, V lost 7 bases, and 10 bases had no gene match. CDR3 in DNA: TGCAGCGACAGAACAGGGGGCGGAGGCTATGGCTACACCTTC. Translated: CSDRTGGGGYGYTF.

V gene TRBV29-1 combines with J gene TRBJ2-1; 7 bases are a match to TRBD2. The CDR3 covers 13 residues. Germline V gene lookup returns CDR1 SQVTM and CDR2 ANQGSEA. The J segment lost 0 bases and the V segment lost 7 bases, leaving 3 bases of the junction unmatched. The CDR3 reads CSGGGSSYNEQFF. CDR3 sequence (DNA): TGCAGCGGAGGCGGGAGCTCCTACAATGAGCAGTTCTTC.

This clone appeared a single time. The J gene is TRBJ1-4, the V gene TRBV6-5; D may be TRBD1 (6 bases). V lost 6 bases and J lost 7, with 15 bases in between. The CDR3 sequence is 14 residues long. Germline V gene data show CDR1 as MNHEY and CDR2 as SVGAGI. The CDR3 DNA reads TGTGCCAGCAGCTCAGGGGCACAAGGTGAAAAACTGTTTTTT. Translating gives CASSSGAQGEKLFF.

The V call is TRBV2, the J call TRBJ1-6; D not resolved. Germline V lookup: CDR1 SNHLY, CDR2 FYNNEI. Between the trimmed V and J ends, which lost 7 bases and 7 bases, there was a span of 20 bases. The CDR3 consists of 16 residues. DNA for the CDR3: TGTGCCAGCACAACTACTAGGCAGGTCCCGAATTCACCCCTCCACTTT. Its protein is CASTTTRQVPNSPLHF. Based on the CDR3 plus reference TRBV2 and TRBJ1-6, the full variable domain is EPEVTQTPSHQVTQMGQEVILRCVPISNHLYFYWYRQILGQKVEFLVSFYNNEISEKSEIFDDQFSVERPDGSNFTLKIRSTKLEDSAMYFCASTTTRQVPNSPLHFGNGTRLTVT.

This clone appeared once. The V and J genes are TRBV19 and TRBJ1-5; 8 bases are a match to TRBD1. CDR3 length equals 14 residues. Looked up from germline, CDR1 is LNHDA and CDR2 is SQIVND (reference sequence). V gave up 3 bases and J gave up 5 bases; unmatched junction bases: 3. CDR3 sequence reads: CASSILQGDQPQHF. The CDR3 coding sequence is TGTGCCAGTAGTATCCTACAGGGGGATCAGCCCCAGCATTTT.

The V call is TRBV5-1, the J call TRBJ2-7; 9 bases agree with TRBD1. The CDR3 runs to 14 residues. After removal of 4 bases from V and 2 bases from J, the junction contained 4 bases not matched to a gene. Per the germline V gene, CDR1 is SGHRS and CDR2 is YFSETQ. CDR3 sequence reads: CASSARTGAYEQYF. The CDR3, as DNA: TGCGCCAGCAGCGCGAGGACAGGGGCCTACGAGCAGTACTTC.